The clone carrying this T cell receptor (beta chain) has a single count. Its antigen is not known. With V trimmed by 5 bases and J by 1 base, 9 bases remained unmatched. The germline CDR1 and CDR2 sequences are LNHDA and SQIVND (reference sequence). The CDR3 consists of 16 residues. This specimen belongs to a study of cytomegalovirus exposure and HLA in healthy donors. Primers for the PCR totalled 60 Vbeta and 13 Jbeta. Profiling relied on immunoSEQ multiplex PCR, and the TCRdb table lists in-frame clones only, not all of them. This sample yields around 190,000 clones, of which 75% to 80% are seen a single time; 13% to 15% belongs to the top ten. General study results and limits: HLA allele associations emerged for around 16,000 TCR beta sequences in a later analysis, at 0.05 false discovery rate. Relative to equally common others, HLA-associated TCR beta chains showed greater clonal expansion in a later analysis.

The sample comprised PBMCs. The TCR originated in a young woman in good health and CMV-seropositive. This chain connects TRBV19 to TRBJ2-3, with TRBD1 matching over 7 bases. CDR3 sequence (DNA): TGTGCCAGTAGTCCACTACAGGGGTCGGGCACAGATACGCAGTATTTT. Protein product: CASSPLQGSGTDTQYF.